This T cell receptor beta chain was retrieved from a study of circulating tumor DNA in untreated peripheral T-cell lymphoma (dated by TCRdb to about 2021). This clone was recorded once. Its antigen is still unknown. It has no much larger one-base neighbor in the sample; base qualities were not kept. Results the study describes overall, beyond this receptor: Tumor-specific clonotypes were found in 75% to 80% of patients, coming from more than 85% of baseline tissues and about 64% of baseline serum samples.

CDR1 and CDR2, looked up from the germline V gene (reference sequence), are LNHDA and SQIVND. The CDR3 runs 14 residues from the cysteine to the phenylalanine. Of all the DNA, just the CDR3 is kept, 42 bases in frame from base 1. V sheds 4 bases and J sheds 2 bases, leaving 10 bases between their ends. Baseline tumor tissue collected before treatment was sequenced to identify tumor-specific TCR clonotypes. In a trial, the study monitored patients with peripheral T-cell lymphoma who were getting frontline treatment by applying next-generation sequencing to their T-cell receptor sequences. The library was built by means of the immunoSEQ multiplex PCR assay. TCRdb stores this immuneACCESS table with in-frame sequences only. Part of the clones is absent; in the studies checked, under half of the shortfall reflects unresolved V genes, and no reason is known for the rest. The sample table lists some 1,800 clones, 80% to 90% of them with a count of one. In total, the top ten clones hold 73% of the sample.

Sequencing was carried out using tumor tissue. Here the chain combines TRBV19 and TRBJ2-3; no D segment can be confidently identified. The sequence was obtained from a human donor with peripheral T-cell lymphoma. CDR3 sequence: CASSKTSHTDTQYF. Here is the DNA: TGTGCCAGTAGTAAAACTTCCCACACAGATACGCAGTATTTT.